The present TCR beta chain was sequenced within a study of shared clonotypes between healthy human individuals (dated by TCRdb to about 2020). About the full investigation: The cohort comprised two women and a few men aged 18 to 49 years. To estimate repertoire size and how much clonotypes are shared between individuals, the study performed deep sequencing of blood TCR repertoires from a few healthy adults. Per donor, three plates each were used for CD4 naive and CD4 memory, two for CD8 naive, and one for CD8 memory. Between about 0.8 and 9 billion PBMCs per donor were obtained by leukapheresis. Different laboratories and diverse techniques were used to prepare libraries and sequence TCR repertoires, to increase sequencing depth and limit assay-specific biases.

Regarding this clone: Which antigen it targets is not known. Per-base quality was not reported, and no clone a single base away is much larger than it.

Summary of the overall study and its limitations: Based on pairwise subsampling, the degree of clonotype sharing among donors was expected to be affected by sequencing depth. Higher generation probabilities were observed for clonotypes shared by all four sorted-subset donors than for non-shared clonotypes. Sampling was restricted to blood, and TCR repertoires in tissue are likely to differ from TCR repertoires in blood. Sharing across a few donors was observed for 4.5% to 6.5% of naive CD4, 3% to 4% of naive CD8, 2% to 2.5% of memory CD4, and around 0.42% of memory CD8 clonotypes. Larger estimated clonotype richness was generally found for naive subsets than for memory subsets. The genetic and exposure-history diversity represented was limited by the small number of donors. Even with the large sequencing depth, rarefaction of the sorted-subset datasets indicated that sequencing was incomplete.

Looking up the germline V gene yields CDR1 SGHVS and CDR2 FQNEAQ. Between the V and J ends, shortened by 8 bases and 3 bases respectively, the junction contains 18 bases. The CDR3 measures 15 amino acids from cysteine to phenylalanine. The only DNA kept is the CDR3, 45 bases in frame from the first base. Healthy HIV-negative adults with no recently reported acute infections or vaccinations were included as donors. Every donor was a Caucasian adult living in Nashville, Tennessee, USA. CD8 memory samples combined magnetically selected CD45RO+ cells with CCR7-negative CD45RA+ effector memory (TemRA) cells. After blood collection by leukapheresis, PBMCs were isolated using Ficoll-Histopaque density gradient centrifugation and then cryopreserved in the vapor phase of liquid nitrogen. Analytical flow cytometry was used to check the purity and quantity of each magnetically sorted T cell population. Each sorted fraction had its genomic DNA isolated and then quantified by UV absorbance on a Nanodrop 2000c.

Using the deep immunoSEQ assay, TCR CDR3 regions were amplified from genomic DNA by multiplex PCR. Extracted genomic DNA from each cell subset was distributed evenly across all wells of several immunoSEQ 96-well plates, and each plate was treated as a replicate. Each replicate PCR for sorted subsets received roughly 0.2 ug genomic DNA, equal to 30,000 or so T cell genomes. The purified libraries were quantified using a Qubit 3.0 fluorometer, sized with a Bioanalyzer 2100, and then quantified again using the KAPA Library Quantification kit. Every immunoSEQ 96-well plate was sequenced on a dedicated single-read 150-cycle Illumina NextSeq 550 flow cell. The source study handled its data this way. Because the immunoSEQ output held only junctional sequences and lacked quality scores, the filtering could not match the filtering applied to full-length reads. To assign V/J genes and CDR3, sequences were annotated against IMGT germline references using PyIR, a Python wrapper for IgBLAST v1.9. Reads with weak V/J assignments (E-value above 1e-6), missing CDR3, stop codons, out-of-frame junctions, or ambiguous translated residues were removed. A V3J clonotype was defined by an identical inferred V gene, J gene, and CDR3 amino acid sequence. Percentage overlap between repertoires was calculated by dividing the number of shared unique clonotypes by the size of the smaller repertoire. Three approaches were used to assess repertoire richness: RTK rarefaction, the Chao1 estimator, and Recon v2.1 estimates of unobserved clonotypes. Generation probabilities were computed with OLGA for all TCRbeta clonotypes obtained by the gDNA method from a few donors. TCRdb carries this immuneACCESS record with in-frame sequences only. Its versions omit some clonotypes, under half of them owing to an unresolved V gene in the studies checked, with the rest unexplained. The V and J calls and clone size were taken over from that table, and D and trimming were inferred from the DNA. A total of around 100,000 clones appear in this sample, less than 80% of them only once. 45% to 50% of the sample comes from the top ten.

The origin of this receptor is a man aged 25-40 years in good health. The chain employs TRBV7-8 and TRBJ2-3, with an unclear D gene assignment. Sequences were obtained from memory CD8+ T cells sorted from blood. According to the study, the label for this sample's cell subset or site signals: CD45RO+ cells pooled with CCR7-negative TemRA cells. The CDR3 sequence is CASANGLPRTDTQYF. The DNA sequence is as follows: TGTGCCAGCGCGAACGGCCTCCCCCGGACAGATACGCAGTATTTT.